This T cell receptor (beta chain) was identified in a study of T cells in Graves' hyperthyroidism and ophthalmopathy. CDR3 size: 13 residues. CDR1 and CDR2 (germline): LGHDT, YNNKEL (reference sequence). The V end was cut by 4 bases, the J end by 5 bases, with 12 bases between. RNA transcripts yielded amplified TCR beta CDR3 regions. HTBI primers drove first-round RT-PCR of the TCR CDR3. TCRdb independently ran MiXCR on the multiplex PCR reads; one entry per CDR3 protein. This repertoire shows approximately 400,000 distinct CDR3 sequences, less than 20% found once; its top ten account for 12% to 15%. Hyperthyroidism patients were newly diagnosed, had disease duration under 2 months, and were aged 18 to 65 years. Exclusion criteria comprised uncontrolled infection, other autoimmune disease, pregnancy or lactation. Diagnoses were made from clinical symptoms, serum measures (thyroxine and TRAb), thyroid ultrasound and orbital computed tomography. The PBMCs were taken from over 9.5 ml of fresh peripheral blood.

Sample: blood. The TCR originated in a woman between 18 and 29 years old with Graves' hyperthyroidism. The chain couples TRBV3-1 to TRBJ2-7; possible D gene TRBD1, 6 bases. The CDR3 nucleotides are TGTGCCAGCAGCCGTTCCAGGGGTAACGAGCAGTACTTC. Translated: CASSRSRGNEQYF.